The clone carrying this T cell receptor (beta chain) was recorded a few times. Its antigen is still unknown. The V and J ends lost 7 bases and 10 bases respectively, with 20 bases between them. This CDR3 spans 13 amino acids. The germline V gene encodes CDR1 DFQATT and CDR2 SNEGSKA (reference sequence). Together with a sample-barcoded 5' primer, a J-beta primer mix was included in a second PCR lasting roughly 6 to 12 cycles. MiXCR, applied by TCRdb to the 5' RACE reads, yields one record per CDR3 protein. The table includes about 1,500,000 distinct CDR3 sequences, 28% detected once. The data were obtained in a study of blood T cells in healthy people across ages. Points from the study as a whole: Aged donors had fewer naive CD4+ cells and lower diversity than long-lived donors.

The chain joins TRBV20-1 to TRBJ2-1, with a weak D call TRBD2 (6 bases). Sequenced material: blood. This TCR was recovered from a woman in her 30s in good health. The CDR3 bases are TGCAGTGTCTCCCGGGGGACCAACGACGAGCAGTTCTTC. Translating it yields CSVSRGTNDEQFF.